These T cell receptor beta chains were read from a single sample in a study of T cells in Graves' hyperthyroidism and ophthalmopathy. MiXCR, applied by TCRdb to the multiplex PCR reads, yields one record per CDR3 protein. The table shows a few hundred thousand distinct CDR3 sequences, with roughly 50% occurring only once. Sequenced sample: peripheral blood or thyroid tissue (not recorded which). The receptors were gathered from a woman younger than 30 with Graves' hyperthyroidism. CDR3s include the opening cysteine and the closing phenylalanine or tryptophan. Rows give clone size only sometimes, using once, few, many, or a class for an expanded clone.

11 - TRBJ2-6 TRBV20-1 CSEGTEGTEAF
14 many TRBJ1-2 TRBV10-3 CAISEHGLNYGYTF
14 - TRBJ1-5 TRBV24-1 CATRGHYSNQPQHF
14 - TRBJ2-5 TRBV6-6 CASSYPGEVETQYF
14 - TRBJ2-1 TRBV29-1 CSVEVQSSYNEQFF
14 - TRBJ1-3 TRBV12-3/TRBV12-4 CASSLPGGGNTIYF
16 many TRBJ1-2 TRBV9 CASSPTIRQVTYGYTF
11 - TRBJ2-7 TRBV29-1 CSVGQFYEQYF
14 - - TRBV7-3 CASSLIGSVKEQFF
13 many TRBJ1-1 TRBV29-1 CSVLDPEYTEAFF
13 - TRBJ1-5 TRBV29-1 CSVTGAPDQPQHF
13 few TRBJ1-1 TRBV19 CASNLLGGTEAFF
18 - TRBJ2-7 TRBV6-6 CASSYLRTQGARSYEQYF
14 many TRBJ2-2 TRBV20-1 CSTPGTSYTGELFF
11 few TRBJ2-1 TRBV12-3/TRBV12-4 CASSLSHEQFF
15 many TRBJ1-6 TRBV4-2 CASSQALRTNSPLHF
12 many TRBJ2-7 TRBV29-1 CSVEEPSYEQYF
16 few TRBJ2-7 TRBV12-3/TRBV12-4 CASSFSSAGVSYEQYF
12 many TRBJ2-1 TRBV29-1 CSVVLAVDEQFF
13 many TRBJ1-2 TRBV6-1 CASSVEGGYGYTF
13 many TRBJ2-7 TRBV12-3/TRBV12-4 CASSLRPRDEQYF
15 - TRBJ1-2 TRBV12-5 CASGSLLGPNYGYTF
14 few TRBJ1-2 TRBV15 CATRDRGFDYGYTF
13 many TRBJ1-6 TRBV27 CASTGQISTPLHF
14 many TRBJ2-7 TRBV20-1 CSASQDLSSYEQYF